This entry lists 12 T cell receptor beta chains sequenced from one sample in a study of blood T cell repertoires in COVID-19. The assay was immunoSEQ multiplex PCR, and TCRdb's table has in-frame clones only and misses some. The table includes 95,000 to 150,000 clones, 70% to 90% detected once. The source material was peripheral blood. The receptors were gathered from a human donor in a cohort sampled during active COVID-19.

The CDR3 sequence: CASSFLPGTGSYGYTF. DNA of the CDR3: TGTGCCAGCAGTTTTCTGCCCGGGACAGGGTCCTATGGCTACACCTTC. The chain uses TRBV28 and TRBJ1-2; 9 bases match TRBD1. This CDR3 region has 16 residues. The V segment lost 3 bases and the J segment 4 bases; nucleotides outside the gene matches: 9. CDR1 is MDHEN and CDR2 is SYDVKM in the germline V gene.

This clone was seen only once. The chain has TRBV6-5 and TRBJ2-3; D not certain. The germline V gene encodes CDR1 MNHEY and CDR2 SVGAGI. V lost 6 bases, J lost 5 bases, and 9 bases lay in between. The CDR3 has 12 residues. The CDR3 spells CASSPLGDTQYF. The CDR3 DNA sequence: TGTGCCAGCAGCCCCCTAGGAGATACGCAGTATTTT.

CDR3 sequence: CATGGPTTYEQYF. The CDR3, as DNA: TGTGCCACAGGGGGACCGACGACCTACGAGCAGTACTTC. The chain couples TRBV28 to TRBJ2-7, with 7 bases that match TRBD1. This CDR3 spans 13 amino acids. V dropped 10 bases and J dropped 2; count of bases not matched to a gene: 8. Germline-derived CDR1 and CDR2 are MDHEN and SYDVKM.

The chain links TRBV2 to TRBJ1-5, with unresolved D. CDR1 is SNHLY and CDR2 is FYNNEI in the germline V gene. Between the trimmed V and J ends, which lost 6 bases and 0 bases, there was a span of 9 bases. The CDR3 covers 14 residues. For the CDR3, the DNA is TGTGCCAGCAGGGAGGCATATAGCAATCAGCCCCAGCATTTT. This encodes CASREAYSNQPQHF.

This chain connects TRBV14 to TRBJ1-2; no clear D gene. The V end lost 5 bases, the J end lost 2 bases, and 9 bases lay between the germline ends. CDR1 is SGHDN, CDR2 FVKESK, per germline. The CDR3 runs 13 residues. The DNA of the CDR3 is TGTGCCAGCAGCGATACTATAAACTATGGCTACACCTTC. Translated: CASSDTINYGYTF. The full variable domain, completed using reference TRBV14 and TRBJ1-2, is EAGVTQFPSHSVIEKGQTVTLRCDPISGHDNLYWYRRVMGKEIKFLLHFVKESKQDESGMPNNRFLAERTGGTYSTLKVQPAELEDSGVYFCASSDTINYGYTFGSGTRLTVV.

The V and J genes are TRBV6-1 and TRBJ2-1, with 7 bases that match TRBD2. Germline V lookup: CDR1 MNHNS, CDR2 SASEGT. With 2 bases clipped from V and 4 bases from J, the junction kept 5 bases outside the gene matches. This CDR3 has 15 residues. CDR3 nucleotide sequence: TGTGCCAGCAGTGAACAGGGAGGGGTATACAATGAGCAGTTCTTC. Translated, it gives CASSEQGGVYNEQFF.

The chain employs TRBV18 and TRBJ1-4; 7 bases fit TRBD1. This CDR3 is 14 amino acids long. Per the germline V gene, CDR1 is KGHSH and CDR2 is LQKENI. V trimming: 3 bases; J trimming: 5 bases; junction bases outside the gene matches: 3. CDR3 region: CASSPRGRNEKLFF. CDR3 sequence (DNA): TGTGCCAGCTCACCTAGGGGGCGAAATGAAAAACTGTTTTTT.

This chain joins TRBV6-5 and TRBJ2-7; D possibly corresponds to TRBD1 (5 bases). Trimming removed 6 bases from V and 1 base from J, with 10 bases in between. Germline V gene data show CDR1 as MNHEY and CDR2 as SVGAGI. CDR3 length: 13 residues. The CDR3 region is CASRWQGSYEQYF. CDR3 bases: TGTGCCAGCAGGTGGCAGGGTTCCTACGAGCAGTACTTC.

The chain combines TRBV5-1 with TRBJ2-7; 9 bases fit TRBD2. The CDR3 is 15 residues long. V lost 5 bases and J lost 0; bases outside the gene matches: 6. The germline V gene has CDR1 SGHRS and CDR2 YFSETQ. The CDR3 loop reads CASSFSGRTSYEQYF. The CDR3 DNA follows: TGCGCCAGCAGTTTTAGCGGGAGAACCTCCTACGAGCAGTACTTC.

The count of this clone is one. This chain uses TRBV18 with TRBJ1-3, with D possibly TRBD1 on 6 matching bases. The CDR3 contains 17 residues. Trimming pared 3 bases from V and 1 base from J, leaving 16 bases between. Germline CDR1 and CDR2: KGHSH and LQKENI. The CDR3 nucleotides read TGTGCCAGCTCACCCGAAAATCGAGGACAGTCTGGAAACACCATATATTTT. Residues: CASSPENRGQSGNTIYF.

This chain connects TRBV11-1 to TRBJ2-7; TRBD1 matches 9 bases. This CDR3 is built from 14 residues. V gave up 6 bases and J gave up 3 bases; unmatched junction bases: 6. Germline V lookup: CDR1 SGHAT, CDR2 FQDESV (reference sequence). Written as DNA, the CDR3 is TGTGCCAGCAGTTACTCGGGACAGGGCTACGAGCAGTACTTC. Protein sequence: CASSYSGQGYEQYF. Together with reference TRBV11-1 and TRBJ2-7, the CDR3 gives the full variable domain: EAEVAQSPRYKITEKSQAVAFWCDPISGHATLYWYRQILGQGPELLVQFQDESVVDDSQLPKDRFSAERLKGVDSTLKIQPAELGDSAMYLCASSYSGQGYEQYFGPGTRLTVT.

V usage is TRBV7-9 and J usage is TRBJ2-1, with a weak D call TRBD2 (6 bases). The germline V gene has CDR1 SEHNR and CDR2 FQNEAQ (reference sequence). Trimming removed 5 bases at V and 7 bases at J, with 18 bases between. The CDR3 runs 15 residues. CDR3 amino acids: CASSLGGSPLNEQFF. CDR3 nucleotide sequence: TGTGCCAGCAGCCTGGGAGGTTCCCCCCTGAATGAGCAGTTCTTC. The whole variable domain, remainder taken from reference TRBV7-9 and TRBJ2-1, is DTGVSQNPRHKITKRGQNVTFRCDPISEHNRLYWYRQTLGQGPEFLTYFQNEAQLEKSRLLSDRFSAERPKGSFSTLEIQRTEQGDSAMYLCASSLGGSPLNEQFFGPGTRLTVL.